The 29 T cell receptor beta chains reported below all come from one sample, sequenced in a study of cytomegalovirus exposure and HLA in healthy donors. PCR used 60 Vbeta primers and 13 Jbeta primers. Sequencing was performed with immunoSEQ multiplex PCR; in TCRdb, only in-frame clones are kept and a portion is missing. The data contain 90,000 or so clones, 60% to 80% of them singletons. The sequencing sample was made of PBMCs. The source of these receptors is a woman aged 50 to 60 in good health and CMV-seropositive.

The rearrangement links TRBV28 to TRBJ2-7; 9 bases agree with TRBD2. The CDR3 is 15 amino acids. CDR1 and CDR2 from the germline V gene are MDHEN and SYDVKM. After removal of 1 base from V and 7 bases from J, the junction contained 8 bases not matched to a gene. The CDR3 spells CASSLFQREAREQYF. CDR3 DNA sequence: TGTGCCAGCAGTTTATTCCAGCGGGAGGCAAGAGAGCAGTACTTC.

The rearrangement joins TRBV5-6 to TRBJ2-1, with 10 bases aligning to TRBD2. The CDR3 totals 18 residues. CDR1 and CDR2 from the germline V gene are SGHDT and YYEEEE. The V segment lost 4 bases and the J segment 2 bases; nucleotides outside the gene matches: 12. In DNA form, the CDR3 reads TGTGCCAGCAGCCCAGGACGCCCGGGACTAGCGCCCTACAATGAGCAGTTCTTC. Its protein is CASSPGRPGLAPYNEQFF.

CDR3 region: CASSLPSDSPSGNTIYF. For the CDR3, the DNA is TGTGCCAGCAGTTTACCATCGGACAGTCCCTCTGGAAACACCATATATTTT. V usage is TRBV28 and J usage is TRBJ1-3, with D perhaps TRBD1 (6 bases). The CDR3 covers 17 residues. V was clipped by 2 bases and J by 0 bases, with 14 bases between them. Germline CDR1 is MDHEN and CDR2 is SYDVKM. The full variable domain, rest sourced from reference TRBV28 and TRBJ1-3, is DVKVTQSSRYLVKRTGEKVFLECVQDMDHENMFWYRQDPGLGLRLIYFSYDVKMKEKGDIPEGYSVSREKKERFSLILESASTNQTSMYLCASSLPSDSPSGNTIYFGEGSWLTVV.

This clone turned up a few times. The chain is built from TRBV7-9 and TRBJ2-3; 12 positions match TRBD1. V dropped 4 bases and J dropped 4; count of bases not matched to a gene: 6. Germline loops: CDR1 SEHNR, CDR2 FQNEAQ (reference sequence). This CDR3 is built from 16 residues. CDR3 coding DNA: TGTGCCAGCAGCTATACGGGACAGGGGGCCTCAGATACGCAGTATTTT. Its protein is CASSYTGQGASDTQYF.

The chain recombines TRBV10-3 with TRBJ2-1; 12 positions agree with TRBD2. Trimming took 4 bases from V and 4 from J; bases not matched to a gene: 5. Looked up from germline, CDR1 is ENHRY and CDR2 is SYGVKD. This CDR3 region has 16 residues. CDR3 region: CAISALAGGGYNEQFF. The CDR3 DNA sequence: TGTGCCATCAGTGCTCTAGCGGGAGGGGGGTACAATGAGCAGTTCTTC.

V and J are TRBV19 and TRBJ1-2, with a tentative D call TRBD1 (5 bases). V lost 7 bases, J lost 5 bases, and 26 bases lay in between. Germline CDR1 LNHDA, CDR2 SQIVND (reference sequence). The CDR3 spans 17 residues. The CDR3 region is CASNSNPGGATVYGYTF. The CDR3 nucleotides are TGTGCCAGTAACTCCAATCCGGGCGGGGCCACGGTTTATGGCTACACCTTC. The full variable domain, rest sourced from reference TRBV19 and TRBJ1-2, is DGGITQSPKYLFRKEGQNVTLSCEQNLNHDAMYWYRQDPGQGLRLIYYSQIVNDFQKGDIAEGYSVSREKKESFPLTVTSAQKNPTAFYLCASNSNPGGATVYGYTFGSGTRLTVV.

This clone was detected only a few times. The rearrangement links TRBV7-3 to TRBJ1-2; D not certain. Germline V gene data show CDR1 as SGHTA and CDR2 as FQGTGA. This CDR3 is 15 amino acids long. Trimming cost V 5 bases and J 4 bases, with 17 bases left between them. The CDR3 here is CASSPQPDGSYGYTF. The CDR3 DNA follows: TGTGCCAGCAGCCCTCAGCCTGACGGGTCCTATGGCTACACCTTC.

The DNA of the CDR3 is TGTGCCAGCAGCTCCGGACAGAGTTACGAGCAGTACTTC. This translates into CASSSGQSYEQYF. This chain links TRBV11-3 with TRBJ2-7; maybe TRBD1 (6 bases). The germline CDR1 and CDR2 sequences are SGHNT and YENEEA. The CDR3 runs 13 residues. V was clipped by 4 bases and J by 4 bases, with 11 bases between them.

The chain has TRBV15 and TRBJ2-7; D is perhaps TRBD2 (6 bases). Germline CDR1 reads LNHNV; CDR2 reads YYDKDF (reference sequence). This CDR3 is built from 16 residues. Trimming left V 5 bases short and J 0 bases short, with 17 bases between. The CDR3 DNA reads TGTGCCACCAGCCCACACCGTGCGGGGAACTCCTACGAGCAGTACTTC. Translating it yields CATSPHRAGNSYEQYF.

The genes are TRBV19 and TRBJ1-5; TRBD1 matches at 9 bases. Germline loops: CDR1 LNHDA, CDR2 SQIVND (reference sequence). The CDR3 loop spans 13 amino acids. V gave up 6 bases and J gave up 6 bases; unmatched junction bases: 3. Here the CDR3 DNA reads TGTGCCAGTAGCCCGACAGGGGGTCAGCCCCAGCATTTT. This gives the protein CASSPTGGQPQHF.

This clone was detected once. J is TRBJ2-2 and V is TRBV7-8; no clear D gene. Trimming removed 5 bases at V and 5 bases at J, with 24 bases between. From germline, CDR1 is SGHVS and CDR2 FQNEAQ. This CDR3 is built from 18 residues. The CDR3 is CASSEGLKTVGWTGELFF. The CDR3 coding sequence is TGTGCCAGCAGCGAAGGATTAAAAACAGTGGGCTGGACCGGGGAGCTGTTTTTT.

The V call is TRBV19, the J call TRBJ2-6; D remains unclear. The CDR3 consists of 16 residues. Germline CDR1 is LNHDA and CDR2 is SQIVND (reference sequence). Deletions cut 7 bases from V and 2 bases from J, with 15 bases between. Here the CDR3 reads CASTSRPSPGANVLTF. CDR3 DNA sequence: TGTGCCAGTACAAGCCGCCCGTCGCCTGGGGCCAACGTCCTGACTTTC. The full variable domain, its missing parts supplied by reference TRBV19 and TRBJ2-6, is DGGITQSPKYLFRKEGQNVTLSCEQNLNHDAMYWYRQDPGQGLRLIYYSQIVNDFQKGDIAEGYSVSREKKESFPLTVTSAQKNPTAFYLCASTSRPSPGANVLTFGAGSRLTVL.

V gene TRBV6-4 combines with J gene TRBJ1-2, with 9 positions matching TRBD1. CDR1 and CDR2 (germline): MRHNA, SNTAGT. The ends lost 5 bases at V and 7 bases at J; junction bases unmatched: 11. The CDR3 runs to 15 residues. This CDR3 is CASSPGTGYRSGYTF. CDR3 DNA sequence: TGTGCCAGCAGTCCCGGGACAGGGTATAGGTCTGGCTACACCTTC.

The gene calls are TRBV15 and TRBJ2-1; D is undetermined. With 1 base removed from V and 4 bases from J, the gap between germline ends came to 11 bases. Germline V gene sequence: CDR1 LNHNV, CDR2 YYDKDF (reference sequence). This CDR3 is 15 amino acids long. CDR3 sequence reads: CATSRAAANYNEQFF. As DNA, the CDR3 is TGTGCCACCAGCAGAGCGGCGGCTAATTACAATGAGCAGTTCTTC.

The chain uses TRBV6-1 and TRBJ2-7; D call uncertain. With 2 bases removed from V and 2 bases from J, the gap between germline ends came to 13 bases. This CDR3 has 15 residues. CDR1 is MNHNS and CDR2 is SASEGT in the germline V gene. This chain's CDR3 is CASSEPYAGTYEQYF. For the CDR3, the DNA is TGTGCCAGCAGTGAACCTTACGCAGGAACCTACGAGCAGTACTTC.

This CDR3 is CASSLRLRTRDSGAYEQYF. Here the CDR3 DNA reads TGTGCCAGCAGTTTACGACTGAGGACCAGGGACAGTGGGGCCTACGAGCAGTACTTC. The chain joins TRBV27 to TRBJ2-5; 7 bases line up with TRBD1. The J call may be faulty, since TRBJ2-7 better matches the DNA end. Germline CDR1 MNHEY, CDR2 SMNVEV (reference sequence). The CDR3 totals 19 residues.

The chain couples TRBV5-1 to TRBJ1-4; D perhaps matches TRBD1 (6 bases). This CDR3 region has 13 residues. Germline assignment: CDR1 SGHRS and CDR2 YFSETQ. V shed 3 bases and J shed 8 bases, with 11 bases lying between them. The CDR3 nucleotides read TGCGCCAGCAGCTCACAGGGTGGGGAAAAACTGTTTTTT. Residues: CASSSQGGEKLFF.

There are many counts of this clone. The V gene is TRBV2, the J gene TRBJ2-1; 7 positions match TRBD1. This CDR3 comprises 14 residues. Germline CDR1 and CDR2: SNHLY and FYNNEI. Trimming removed 6 bases from V and 2 bases from J; junction bases left unmatched: 4. In DNA form, the CDR3 reads TGTGCCAGCAGCGAACAGGGGCCCTACAATGAGCAGTTCTTC. Translation: CASSEQGPYNEQFF.

This rearrangement joins TRBV2 to TRBJ2-3; 8 nucleotides match TRBD2. There are 17 residues in the CDR3. Germline V gene sequence: CDR1 SNHLY, CDR2 FYNNEI. The junction had 9 bases not matched to a gene; V was cut back by 4 bases and J by 0 bases. The DNA of the CDR3 is TGTGCCAGCAGTGGCCCGACTAGCGCAGCTAGCACAGATACGCAGTATTTT. It specifies CASSGPTSAASTDTQYF.

This sequence joins TRBV19 and TRBJ1-1; D is unresolved. V dropped 7 bases and J dropped 1 base, with 16 bases sitting between them. CDR3 length equals 15 residues. Germline V gives CDR1 LNHDA, CDR2 SQIVND (reference sequence). CDR3 amino acids: CASISLRGGNTEAFF. Here the CDR3 DNA reads TGTGCCAGTATCAGTTTGCGGGGAGGGAACACTGAAGCTTTCTTT.

The rearrangement links TRBV5-1 to TRBJ2-3; 11 bases map to TRBD2. Germline lookup yields CDR1 SGHRS and CDR2 YFSETQ. This CDR3 contains 16 residues. Trimming at V came to 4 bases and at J to 0 bases, leaving 4 bases not matched to a gene. The CDR3 region has the DNA TGCGCCAGCAGCACGGGGACTAGCGGCAGCACAGATACGCAGTATTTT. Its protein product is CASSTGTSGSTDTQYF.

This clone has a handful of counts. The rearrangement uses TRBV5-1 and TRBJ2-6, with D possibly matching TRBD1 (6 bases). From germline, CDR1 is SGHRS and CDR2 YFSETQ. The CDR3 contains 16 residues. The V end was cut by 0 bases, the J end by 2 bases, with 9 bases between. CDR3 in DNA: TGCGCCAGCAGCTTGGACAGGGTCCCTGGGGCCAACGTCCTGACTTTC. It is translated as CASSLDRVPGANVLTF.

This clone was detected only once. One end of the junction is discordant with germline, which a read error may explain. This rearrangement joins TRBV7-9 to TRBJ1-2; D not certain. The CDR3 has 12 residues. Germline-derived CDR1 and CDR2 are SEHNR and FQNEAQ (reference sequence). The CDR3 sequence: CSSSQAAYGYTF. The CDR3 DNA follows: TGTTCCAGCAGCCAAGCAGCGTATGGCTACACCTTC.

This clone was detected a few times. The chain links TRBV7-2 to TRBJ1-2; 8 nucleotides match TRBD1. V dropped 1 base and J dropped 8; count of bases not matched to a gene: 9. This CDR3 region has 15 residues. Germline V gene data show CDR1 as SGHTA and CDR2 as FQGNSA. This CDR3 reads CASSLGGSGTGGYTF. The CDR3 DNA reads as TGTGCCAGCAGCTTAGGAGGGTCCGGGACAGGAGGCTACACCTTC.

This clone was detected once. The chain joins TRBV6-1 to TRBJ2-7; D unresolved. Germline CDR1 and CDR2: MNHNS and SASEGT. The CDR3 totals 17 residues. Trimming took off 2 bases at V and 6 bases at J, with 23 bases between the two ends. This chain's CDR3 is CASSETPAGPTISEQYF. DNA of the CDR3: TGTGCCAGCAGTGAAACCCCGGCAGGCCCGACAATCAGCGAGCAGTACTTC.

The V call is TRBV9, the J call TRBJ2-3, with D possibly TRBD1 on 6 matching bases. Between the trimmed V and J ends, which lost 0 bases and 1 base, there was a span of 9 bases. Germline CDR1 SGDLS, CDR2 YYNGEE. The CDR3 has 15 residues. CDR3 amino acids: CASSVEGQGTDTQYF. In nucleotides, the CDR3 is TGTGCCAGCAGCGTAGAGGGACAAGGCACAGATACGCAGTATTTT.

The rearrangement links TRBV28 to TRBJ2-1; D gene uncertain. The germline V and J ends were trimmed by 1 base and 14 bases, with 15 bases remaining between them. The length of the CDR3 is 13 residues. Germline CDR1 MDHEN, CDR2 SYDVKM. The CDR3 sequence is CASSLLISLQEFF. CDR3 coding DNA: TGTGCCAGCAGTTTATTGATCAGTCTTCAGGAGTTCTTC.

V usage is TRBV19 and J usage is TRBJ2-2; weak D call: TRBD2 (6 bases). In germline, CDR1 is LNHDA, CDR2 SQIVND (reference sequence). Trimming took off 3 bases at V and 6 bases at J, with 17 bases between the two ends. There are 16 residues in the CDR3. This CDR3 is CASSIRGTGGPGELFF. The CDR3 nucleotides read TGTGCCAGTAGTATCAGAGGGACTGGGGGACCCGGGGAGCTGTTTTTT.

V usage is TRBV6-1 and J usage is TRBJ2-1, with 9 bases lining up with TRBD2. CDR1 MNHNS and CDR2 SASEGT come from the germline V gene. The ends lost 5 bases at V and 15 bases at J; junction bases unmatched: 14. CDR3 size: 14 residues. In nucleotides, the CDR3 is TGTGCCAGCAGTAACATCGGACTAGCGAGTACGCCGTTCTTC. It codes for CASSNIGLASTPFF.